Listed here is a single TCR beta chain. What it binds is not known. Naive CD8 isolation took CD45RO-negative cells positively selected for CCR7 and excluded terminally differentiated effector memory CD45RA+ cells. These data originate in a study of shared clonotypes between healthy human individuals. Findings and caveats of the study: Rarefaction curves obtained for sorted subsets showed sequencing incomplete despite large depth. Only a few donors were included, so the genetic and exposure-history diversity represented was limited. Richness estimates generally favored naive over memory subsets.

The repertoire was sequenced with immunoSEQ multiplex PCR; TCRdb's copy has only in-frame clones and lacks some. The sample records about 600,000 clones, roughly 98% being singletons. The length of the CDR3 is 11 residues. The germline CDR1 and CDR2 sequences are SGDLS and YYNGEE. The V end lost 7 bases, the J end lost 6 bases, and 11 bases lay between the germline ends. The clonotype originates from a young man in good health. The chain uses TRBV9 and TRBJ2-7; D may correspond to TRBD1 or TRBD2 (6 bases each). The sample consisted of naive CD8+ T cells sorted from blood. CDR3 sequence: CASGGLGEQYF. CDR3 sequence (DNA): TGTGCCAGCGGGGGGCTGGGCGAGCAGTACTTC.